These 7 T cell receptor beta chains share one sample of origin, sequenced in a study of T cell responses to AZD1222 COVID-19 vaccine. The table came from immunoSEQ multiplex PCR; TCRdb's copy has only in-frame clones and leaves some out. The sample has 150,000 to 170,000 clones; 88% are singletons. The sequencing used peripheral blood, collected on day 0 of AZD1222 vaccination. The receptors originated from an adult in good health.

This clone appeared a single time. The chain carries TRBV10-2 and TRBJ1-1; 7 nucleotides agree with TRBD1. The length of the CDR3 is 14 residues. The trim removed 2 bases at V and 1 base at J, leaving 1 base unmatched. CDR1 is WSHSY, CDR2 SAAADI, per germline. The CDR3 sequence: CASSENRGNTEAFF. The CDR3 coding sequence is TGCGCCAGCAGTGAGAACAGGGGGAACACTGAAGCTTTCTTT.

This clone was detected only once. The chain uses TRBV12-3 or TRBV12-4 and TRBJ2-7; TRBD1 matches 8 bases. J was trimmed by 9 bases and V by 5 bases; bases with no gene match: 9. This CDR3 comprises 13 residues. CDR3 DNA sequence: TGTGCCAGCAGTGATGCCGGACAGGGAATGCAGTACTTC. Its protein product is CASSDAGQGMQYF.

This sequence joins TRBV28 and TRBJ1-4; D gene unclear. In germline, CDR1 is MDHEN, CDR2 SYDVKM. The CDR3 consists of 15 residues. The V end lost 8 bases, the J end lost 0 bases, and 13 bases lay between the germline ends. The CDR3: CASGVVTTTNEKLFF. In DNA form, the CDR3 reads TGTGCCAGCGGCGTGGTGACAACAACTAATGAAAAACTGTTTTTT.

The gene calls are TRBV6-5 and TRBJ2-3, with D hard to call. CDR1 is MNHEY and CDR2 is SVGAGI in the germline V gene. Deletions cut 2 bases from V and 2 bases from J, with 5 bases between. This CDR3 is built from 13 residues. The CDR3 here is CASSYGYTDTQYF. CDR3 nucleotides: TGTGCCAGCAGTTACGGGTACACAGATACGCAGTATTTT.

The chain is built from TRBV7-6 and TRBJ2-1; possible D gene TRBD2, 6 bases. The length of the CDR3 is 16 residues. Germline V gene data show CDR1 as SGHVS and CDR2 as FNYEAQ. The ends were cut back, 5 bases at V and 0 bases at J, with 14 bases in the middle. CDR3 nucleotide sequence: TGTGCCAGCAGCGCAGGGACTGCAAGCTCCTACAATGAGCAGTTCTTC. Translation gives CASSAGTASSYNEQFF.

This clone was seen a handful of times. The chain has TRBV5-1 and TRBJ1-4, with TRBD1 matching over 7 bases. Losses at the gene ends were 0 bases for V and 5 bases for J; bases not matched to a gene: 4. CDR3 length: 15 residues. In germline, CDR1 is SGHRS, CDR2 YFSETQ. CDR3 sequence (DNA): TGCGCCAGCAGCTTGGCCCGGGACAGAAATGAAAAACTGTTTTTT. Its protein is CASSLARDRNEKLFF.

The V gene is TRBV3-1 (or the pseudogene TRBV3-2), the J gene TRBJ1-1; D is undetermined. This CDR3 comprises 14 residues. Trimming left V 0 bases short and J 4 bases short, with 9 bases between. CDR1 LGHDT and CDR2 YNNKEL come from the germline V gene (reference sequence). In DNA, the CDR3 is TGTGCCAGCAGCCAAGATATCCCGGGCACTGAAGCTTTCTTT. Its protein is CASSQDIPGTEAFF.